This T cell receptor beta chain was recovered during a study of regulatory T cells in long-lasting Graves disease listed by TCRdb under 2021. With regard to the full study: Patients with newly diagnosed Graves' disease had been on antithyroid drugs for under 3 months. Persistent Graves' disease patients were compared with newly diagnosed Graves' disease patients by peripheral blood TCR sequencing and RNA sequencing. The study took place in China and was registered as a clinical trial. TCR sequencing covered some 13 persistent and 20 newly diagnosed Graves' disease patients, some 35 samples in total. General conclusions and limits of the study: Compared with newly diagnosed patients, patients with persistent Graves' disease had lower TCR Shannon entropy and fewer highly expanded clones, which suggests clonal expansion. As a limitation, the authors acknowledged that the small sample size may reduce accuracy. Preferential use of TRBV28, TRBJ1-2 and TRBJ2-5 was observed in persistent disease, whereas TRBV20-1 and TRBJ2-1 were favored in newly diagnosed disease. Peripheral blood alone was examined, since thyroid tissue, which constituted the primary lesion, could not be accessed. Only the TCR beta chain was sequenced and analyzed. Patients with persistent disease shared more public clonotypes (about 2,700) than newly diagnosed patients did (around 1,000).

The label giving this sample's time point can be read as: newly diagnosed GD, antithyroid drugs for less than 3 months. For both TCR sequencing and RNA sequencing, RNA was extracted from PBMCs using TRIzol. The diagnosis of Graves' disease followed American Thyroid Association guidelines. Patients for the study were recruited at an endocrinology department in Xi'an, China. Each patient gave approximately 10 milliliters of peripheral blood, collected in an EDTA anticoagulant tube. Ficoll Paque Plus density gradient separation was used to isolate PBMCs, and no further T cell sorting was done. An Agilent 2100 Bioanalyzer and agarose gel were used to check RNA quality, and a NanoDrop 2000 was used to measure RNA concentration. The CDR3 runs 17 amino acids, cysteine and phenylalanine included. CDR3 DNA is the only sequence kept; it has 51 bases, read in frame from the first base. According to the germline V gene, CDR1 reads SGHRS and CDR2 reads YFSETQ. Germline trimming: 7 bases from V, 4 bases from J; junction bases outside gene matches: 19.

Turning to this clonotype: The antigen this receptor binds is unknown. One base away lies a much larger clone, so this may be a sequencing read error.

Library preparation was by multiplex PCR. These reads were obtained on an Illumina HiSeq 4000. TCR beta libraries were built with iRepertoire HTBI primers and Arm-PCR amplification of CDR3 regions. PCR products were gel purified before sequencing. The study's processing was this. Gene usage analysis of CDR3 amino acid clonotypes used the roughly 60 TRBV and some 13 TRBJ segments found across samples. COPE and FqMerger were used to merge filtered high-quality paired reads into contigs. BLAST was used to align contigs to the IMGT TRBV, TRBD and TRBJ reference genes, and CDR3 was defined following IMGT. Clonotypes above 0.1% frequency were classified as highly expanded clones. Shannon entropy served as the measure of repertoire diversity, while the Gini coefficient captured V-J evenness. A clonotype was considered public if more than one individual shared it. TCRdb redid the processing of the public reads, applying fastp at Q25 and MiXCR, and retained in-frame beta chains. Duplicate CDR3 protein sequences are folded into a single record with the most common DNA and genes. These V and J calls rely on TCRdb rather than the paper's analysis. This sample holds hundreds of thousands of distinct CDR3 sequences; around 15% were observed only once. Around 25% of the sample belongs to the ten largest clones.

The sample also formed part of further work on T cells in Graves' hyperthyroidism and ophthalmopathy. As noted in the second study: Stable Graves' hyperthyroidism was defined as no progression to ophthalmopathy during 18 months of follow-up. Hyperthyroidism patients were newly diagnosed, had a disease duration of under 2 months, and were aged 18 to 65 years. Exclusion was applied to patients with uncontrolled infections, other autoimmune diseases, pregnancy or lactation. Clinical symptoms, serum thyroxine and TRAb, thyroid ultrasound, and orbital computed tomography formed the basis for the diagnoses. For the first round of RT-PCR on the TCR CDR3, the HTBI primer set was used together with the Qiagen OneStep RT-PCR kit. Most expanded thyroid clonotypes (frequency above 0.001) were also detected in blood, a finding suggesting that blood repertoires may reflect thyroid immune responses. Ophthalmopathy was separated from stable hyperthyroidism by a 13 V-J signature model, with around 90% sensitivity and approximately 84% specificity obtained in cross-validation and 80%/75% obtained in testing. In validation, the model predicted progression to ophthalmopathy a median of about 6.8 months before onset, with over 55% sensitivity and roughly 79% specificity. TCR V-J signatures able to tell the groups apart were searched for in a discovery cohort of 90 to 100 patients, of whom 40 to 45 had Graves' ophthalmopathy and around 58 had stable Graves' hyperthyroidism. Prospective prediction of ophthalmopathy was tested in an independent validation cohort consisting of 18 to 20 hyperthyroidism patients and approximately 16 patients who later progressed to ophthalmopathy. The approximately 95 discovery patients were divided at random into training and test sets in a 7:3 ratio. The study also compared thyroid tissue and blood T-cell repertoires from about six Graves' hyperthyroidism patients. Following sampling, methimazole starting at 30 mg daily was given to hyperthyroidism patients, and high-dose intravenous methylprednisolone was given to ophthalmopathy patients. Libraries were constructed in a second round of multiplex PCR, after which size selection and purification were performed. Sequencing of the libraries was done on an Illumina HiSeq2000 using paired-end 100 bp reads. Raw data were processed with SOAPnuke, discarding reads with adapters, uncalled bases, mean Phred below 15, or no exact constant-primer or identifier match. COPE v1.2.5 was used to merge high-quality paired reads, and clonotypes were defined as unique nucleotide sequences. MiTCR v1.1 was used to align clonotypes to the IMGT TRBV, TRBD and TRBJ reference segments. Analysis was restricted to V-J combinations with a frequency above 0.0001, which covered roughly 99% of repertoires. The TCS score was defined as the ratio of F50 (clonal expansion) to E x V (chaos), calculated using BLOSUM62-based TCRdist between CDR3 peptides within each V-J. Welch's t-statistics and random forest reduced 500 to 550 V-J features to roughly 13, which were used in a naive Bayes classifier (R e1071). Sample size was not statistically predetermined, and blinding of investigators to group allocation was not performed. The paper describes TCR Vbeta CDR3 sequencing of around 130 peripheral blood samples, made up of fewer than 50 ophthalmopathy patients, approximately 73 hyperthyroidism patients and approximately 17 progressor patients.

The sample in question was peripheral blood mononuclear cells (PBMCs), obtained at new diagnosis, from a patient treated with antithyroid drugs. This chain joins TRBV5-1 to TRBJ1-1; 7 junctional bases match TRBD1. The clonotype comes from a woman aged 40-60 years with Graves disease. Donor details come from another sample of the same person, matched by shared clones. The DNA sequence is TGCGCCAGCGGCGTAGCCTCGGGACAGCGGGCTCGCACTGAAGCTTTCTTT. Translated, it gives CASGVASGQRARTEAFF.